A single sample is the source of the 18 T cell receptor beta chains below, sequenced in a study of preoperative IRX-2 immunotherapy in early breast cancer. The data were produced by immunoSEQ multiplex PCR, yet TCRdb's version contains in-frame clones alone and is incomplete. The table includes tens of thousands of clones, roughly 95% detected once. Treatment noted: preoperative locoregional IRX-2 cytokine immunotherapy. The starting material was tumor tissue, obtained after IRX-2 immunotherapy. All receptors come from a human donor with breast cancer.

The rearrangement links TRBV29-1 to TRBJ1-2, with D possibly TRBD1 on 5 matching bases. CDR3 length equals 9 residues. Germline V gene lookup returns CDR1 SQVTM and CDR2 ANQGSEA. V lost 6 bases, J lost 8 bases, and 7 bases lay in between. CDR3 in amino acids: CSVEGGYTF. The DNA of the CDR3 is TGCAGCGTCGAGGGGGGCTACACCTTC.

This chain joins TRBV5-1 and TRBJ2-2; no clear D. CDR1 and CDR2 from the germline V gene are SGHRS and YFSETQ. The CDR3 runs to 16 residues. V shed 1 base and J shed 0 bases, with 10 bases lying between them. CDR3 protein: CASSLLDSSNTGELFF. The DNA of the CDR3 is TGCGCCAGCAGCTTGTTAGATTCCTCGAACACCGGGGAGCTGTTTTTT. The full variable domain, its missing parts supplied by reference TRBV5-1 and TRBJ2-2, is KAGVTQTPRYLIKTRGQQVTLSCSPISGHRSVSWYQQTPGQGLQFLFEYFSETQRNKGNFPGRFSGRQFSNSRSEMNVSTLELGDSALYLCASSLLDSSNTGELFFGEGSRLTVL.

The sample holds one count of this clone. The chain combines TRBV13 with TRBJ2-2, with 7 positions matching TRBD2. The CDR3 is 14 amino acids. Germline V gene lookup returns CDR1 PRHDT and CDR2 FYEKMQ (reference sequence). Trimming removed 7 bases from V and 7 bases from J; junction bases left unmatched: 9. CDR3 DNA: TGTGCCAGCACCGCCGGGACTAAGTACGGGGAGCTGTTTTTT. Protein: CASTAGTKYGELFF.

The CDR3 nucleotides read TGTGCCAGCAGCTTGGAGGAAACCCAGTACTTC. Its protein product is CASSLEETQYF. The chain employs TRBV4-2 and TRBJ2-5, with D possibly being TRBD2 (5 bases). Trimming took 5 bases from V and 8 from J, leaving 9 bases between them. The germline V gene has CDR1 LGHNA and CDR2 YNFKEQ. The CDR3 is made up of 11 amino acids.

This rearrangement joins TRBV9 to TRBJ1-3; TRBD1 might be the D (5 bases). The germline V and J ends were trimmed by 6 bases and 2 bases, with 9 bases remaining between them. The germline gives CDR1 SGDLS, CDR2 YYNGEE. The CDR3 extends over 13 amino acids. The CDR3 sequence is CASKPGPGNTIYF. CDR3 sequence (DNA): TGTGCCAGCAAGCCGGGGCCTGGAAACACCATATATTTT.

This clone has just one count. This chain uses TRBV11-2 with TRBJ2-1; tentatively, D is TRBD1 (5 bases). CDR1 is SGHAT and CDR2 is FQNNGV in the germline V gene. The CDR3 spans 13 residues. The germline V and J ends were trimmed by 3 bases and 4 bases, with 7 bases remaining between them. The CDR3 DNA reads TGTGCCAGCAGCTTGACAGAGTACAATGAGCAGTTCTTC. Its translation: CASSLTEYNEQFF.

This sequence joins TRBV7-9 and TRBJ2-1; 13 nucleotides agree with TRBD2. The CDR3 sequence is 19 residues long. The junction had 9 bases not matched to a gene; V was cut back by 0 bases and J by 4 bases. The V gene's germline CDR1 is SEHNR and CDR2 FQNEAQ (reference sequence). DNA for the CDR3: TGTGCCAGCAGCTTAGCGCAGAAGACTAGCGGGAGGAAATACAATGAGCAGTTCTTC. Its protein is CASSLAQKTSGRKYNEQFF.

The chain links TRBV6-5 to TRBJ2-7, with 10 bases identical to TRBD1. Per germline, CDR1 MNHEY and CDR2 SVGAGI. The V gene end was trimmed by 2 bases and the J gene end by 4 bases; junction bases not matched to a gene: 5. The CDR3 length is 15 residues. DNA of the CDR3: TGTGCCAGCAGTTACGAGTTGGGACAGGGGTACGAGCAGTACTTC. This sequence encodes CASSYELGQGYEQYF.

The rearrangement joins TRBV27 to TRBJ1-1; no definite D call. The CDR3 is 11 amino acids. Germline assignment: CDR1 MNHEY and CDR2 SMNVEV (reference sequence). V lost 6 bases and J 8 bases, leaving 10 bases between the germline ends. CDR3 region: CASRYREEAFF. The CDR3 bases are TGTGCCAGCAGGTACCGGGAAGAAGCTTTCTTT.

The V gene is TRBV5-6, the J gene TRBJ2-3, with D possibly called TRBD1 or TRBD2 (5 bases each). The V end lost 0 bases, the J end lost 4 bases, and 15 bases lay between the germline ends. CDR3 length equals 16 residues. The germline gives CDR1 SGHDT, CDR2 YYEEEE. CDR3 sequence (DNA): TGTGCCAGCAGCTTGGAGGGGCGGGTGGTCTCAGATACGCAGTATTTT. The encoded protein is CASSLEGRVVSDTQYF.

The CDR3 spells CASSERTRFSGNTIYF. CDR3 nucleotides: TGTGCCAGCAGCGAGAGGACGCGCTTCTCTGGAAACACCATATATTTT. The chain is built from TRBV7-8 and TRBJ1-3; D ambiguous. Trimming took 5 bases from V and 0 from J, leaving 14 bases between them. This CDR3 has 16 residues. Germline V gene data show CDR1 as SGHVS and CDR2 as FQNEAQ.

The rearrangement links TRBV25-1 to TRBJ2-1; D gene unclear. Trimming stripped 5 bases from V and 0 bases from J, with 8 bases between. CDR1 MGHDK and CDR2 SYGVNS come from the germline V gene. The CDR3 has 14 residues. The chain's CDR3 is CASSFVSSYNEQFF. The CDR3, as DNA: TGTGCCAGCAGTTTTGTGAGCTCCTACAATGAGCAGTTCTTC.

As DNA, the CDR3 is TGTGCCGCACTCGCAGGGGGCGAAGGCGGGGGGCCCCCAGATACGCAGTATTTT. Translation gives CAALAGGEGGGPPDTQYF. The chain joins TRBV21-1 to TRBJ2-3. TRBV21-1 is a recognized pseudogene. The CDR3 totals 18 residues.

Details on this clone: This CDR3 is also generated by other DNA sequences in the sample. DNA of the CDR3: TGTGCCAGCAGTGCCTTAAGGGACAGGCCCTCTTCTAACTATGGCTACACCTTC. Its translation is CASSALRDRPSSNYGYTF. The chain has TRBV2 and TRBJ1-2, with 8 bases matching TRBD1. Germline V gives CDR1 SNHLY, CDR2 FYNNEI. The J segment lost 0 bases and the V segment lost 4 bases, leaving 13 bases of the junction unmatched. The CDR3 has 18 amino acids.

This clone was seen more than once but under ten times. The chain combines TRBV5-1 with TRBJ1-1; perhaps TRBD1 as D (6 bases). The germline V and J ends were trimmed by 4 bases and 2 bases, with 12 bases remaining between them. Germline V gene sequence: CDR1 SGHRS, CDR2 YFSETQ. This CDR3 is built from 14 residues. CDR3 coding DNA: TGCGCCAGCAGCCATGGGGGGGGCAACACTGAAGCTTTCTTT. Translated, it gives CASSHGGGNTEAFF.

This clone was picked up one time. The chain is built from TRBV2 and TRBJ2-7; 10 positions agree with TRBD1. With V trimmed by 8 bases and J by 2 bases, 0 bases remained unmatched. The CDR3 runs 12 residues. The germline CDR1 and CDR2 sequences are SNHLY and FYNNEI. The CDR3 DNA is TGTGCCAGCGGACAGGGGGCCTACGAGCAGTACTTC. Protein sequence: CASGQGAYEQYF.

This chain connects TRBV19 to TRBJ2-2; 7 bases are shared with TRBD2. Trimming removed 5 bases from V and 6 bases from J; junction bases left unmatched: 3. Germline V gene lookup returns CDR1 LNHDA and CDR2 SQIVND (reference sequence). CDR3 length equals 13 residues. The CDR3 is CASSRRGSGELFF. The CDR3 DNA reads TGTGCCAGTAGTCGGCGGGGGTCCGGGGAGCTGTTTTTT.

The J gene is TRBJ1-2, the V gene TRBV19; D might be TRBD1 (5 bases). Trimming removed 10 bases at V and 6 bases at J, with 27 bases between. CDR1 and CDR2 (germline): LNHDA, SQIVND (reference sequence). The CDR3 extends over 16 amino acids. The CDR3, as DNA: TGTGCCACTAACCCTTACGGGACGGCCTTAGAGAATGGCTACACCTTC. This sequence encodes CATNPYGTALENGYTF.